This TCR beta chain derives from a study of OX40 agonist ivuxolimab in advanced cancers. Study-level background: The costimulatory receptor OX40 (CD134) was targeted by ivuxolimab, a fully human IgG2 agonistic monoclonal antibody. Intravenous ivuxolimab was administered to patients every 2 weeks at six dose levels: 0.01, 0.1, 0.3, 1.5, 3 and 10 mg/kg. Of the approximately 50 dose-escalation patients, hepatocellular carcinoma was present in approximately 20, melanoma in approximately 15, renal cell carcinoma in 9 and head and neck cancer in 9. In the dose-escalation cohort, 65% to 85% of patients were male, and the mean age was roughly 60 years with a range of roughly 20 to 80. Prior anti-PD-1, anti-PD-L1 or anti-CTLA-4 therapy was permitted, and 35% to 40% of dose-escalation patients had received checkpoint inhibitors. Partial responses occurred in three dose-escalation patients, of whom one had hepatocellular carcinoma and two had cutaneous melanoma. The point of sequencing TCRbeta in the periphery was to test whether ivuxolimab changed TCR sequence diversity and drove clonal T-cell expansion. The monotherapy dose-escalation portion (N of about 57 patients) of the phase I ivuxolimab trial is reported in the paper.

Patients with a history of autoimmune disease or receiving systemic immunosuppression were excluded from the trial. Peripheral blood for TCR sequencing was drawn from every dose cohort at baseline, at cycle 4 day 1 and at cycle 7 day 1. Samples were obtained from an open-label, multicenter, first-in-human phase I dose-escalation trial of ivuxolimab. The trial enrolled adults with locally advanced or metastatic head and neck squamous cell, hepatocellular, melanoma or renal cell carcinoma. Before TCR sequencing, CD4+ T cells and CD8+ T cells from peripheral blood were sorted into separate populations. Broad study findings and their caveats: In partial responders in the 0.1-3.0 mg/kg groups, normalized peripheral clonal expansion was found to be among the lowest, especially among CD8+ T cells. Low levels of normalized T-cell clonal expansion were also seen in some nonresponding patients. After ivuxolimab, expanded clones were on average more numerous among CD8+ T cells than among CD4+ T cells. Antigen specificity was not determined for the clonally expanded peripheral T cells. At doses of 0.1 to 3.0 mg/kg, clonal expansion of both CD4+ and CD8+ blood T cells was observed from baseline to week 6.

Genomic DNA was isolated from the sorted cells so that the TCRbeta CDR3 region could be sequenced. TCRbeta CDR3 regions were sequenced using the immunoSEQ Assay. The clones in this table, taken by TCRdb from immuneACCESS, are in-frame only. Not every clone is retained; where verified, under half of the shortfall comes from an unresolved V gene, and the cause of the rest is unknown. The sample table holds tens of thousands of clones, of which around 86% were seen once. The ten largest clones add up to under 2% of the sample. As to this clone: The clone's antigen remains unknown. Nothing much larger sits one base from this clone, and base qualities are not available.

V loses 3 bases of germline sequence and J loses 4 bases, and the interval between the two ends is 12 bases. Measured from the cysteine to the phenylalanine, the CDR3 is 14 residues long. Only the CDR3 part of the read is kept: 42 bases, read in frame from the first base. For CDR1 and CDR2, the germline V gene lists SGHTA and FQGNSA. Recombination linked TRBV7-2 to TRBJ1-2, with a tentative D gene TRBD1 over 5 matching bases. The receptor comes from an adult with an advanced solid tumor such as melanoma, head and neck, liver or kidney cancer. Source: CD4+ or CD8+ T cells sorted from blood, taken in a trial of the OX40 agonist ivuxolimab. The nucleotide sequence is TGTGCCAGCAGCTTTGGGGGGTCTTTCTATGGCTACACCTTC. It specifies CASSFGGSFYGYTF.